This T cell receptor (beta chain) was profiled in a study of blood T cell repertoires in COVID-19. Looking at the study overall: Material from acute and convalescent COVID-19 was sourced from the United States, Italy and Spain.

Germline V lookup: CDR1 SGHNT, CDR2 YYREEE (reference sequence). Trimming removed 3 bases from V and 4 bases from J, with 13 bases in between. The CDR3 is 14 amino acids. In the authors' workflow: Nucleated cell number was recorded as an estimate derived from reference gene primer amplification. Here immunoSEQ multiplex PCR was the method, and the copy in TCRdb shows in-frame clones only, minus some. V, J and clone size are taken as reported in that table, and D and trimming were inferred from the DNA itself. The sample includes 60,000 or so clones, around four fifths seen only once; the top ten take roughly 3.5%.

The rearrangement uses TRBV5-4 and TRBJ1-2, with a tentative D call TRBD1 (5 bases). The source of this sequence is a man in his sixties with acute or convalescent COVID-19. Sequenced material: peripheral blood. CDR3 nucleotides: TGTGCCAGCAGCTCCTCGACAGTAGGCTATGGCTACACCTTC. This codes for CASSSSTVGYGYTF.